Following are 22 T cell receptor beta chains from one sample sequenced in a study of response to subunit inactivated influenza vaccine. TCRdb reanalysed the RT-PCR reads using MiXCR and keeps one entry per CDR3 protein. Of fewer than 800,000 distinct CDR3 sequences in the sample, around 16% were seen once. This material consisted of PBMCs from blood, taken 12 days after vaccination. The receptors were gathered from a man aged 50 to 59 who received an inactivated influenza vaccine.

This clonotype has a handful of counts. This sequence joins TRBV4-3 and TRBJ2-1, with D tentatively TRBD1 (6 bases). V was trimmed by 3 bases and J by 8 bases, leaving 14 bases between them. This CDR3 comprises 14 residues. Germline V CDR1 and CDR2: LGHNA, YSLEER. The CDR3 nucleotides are TGCGCCAGCAGCCAGGGGGCAAACCGGGATGAGCAGTTCTTC. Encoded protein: CASSQGANRDEQFF.

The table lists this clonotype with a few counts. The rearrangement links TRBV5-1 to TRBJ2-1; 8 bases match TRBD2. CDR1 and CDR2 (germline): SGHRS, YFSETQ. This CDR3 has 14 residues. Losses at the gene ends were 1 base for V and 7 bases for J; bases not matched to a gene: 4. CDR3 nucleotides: TGCGCCAGCAGCTTGCCGGCTAGCGGGAATGAGCAGTTCTTC. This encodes CASSLPASGNEQFF.

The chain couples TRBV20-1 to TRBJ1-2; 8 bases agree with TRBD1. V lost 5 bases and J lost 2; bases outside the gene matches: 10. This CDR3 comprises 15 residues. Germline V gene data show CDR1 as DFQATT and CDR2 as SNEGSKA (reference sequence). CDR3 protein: CSARRETGVNYGYTF. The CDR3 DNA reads TGCAGTGCTCGCAGAGAGACAGGGGTAAACTATGGCTACACCTTC.

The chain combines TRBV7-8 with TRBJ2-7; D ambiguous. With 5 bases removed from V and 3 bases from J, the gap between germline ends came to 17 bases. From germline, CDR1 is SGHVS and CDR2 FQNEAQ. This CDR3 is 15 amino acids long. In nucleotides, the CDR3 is TGTGCCAGCAGCCTTAGTTTTGAAGGGAACTACGAGCAGTACTTC. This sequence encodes CASSLSFEGNYEQYF.

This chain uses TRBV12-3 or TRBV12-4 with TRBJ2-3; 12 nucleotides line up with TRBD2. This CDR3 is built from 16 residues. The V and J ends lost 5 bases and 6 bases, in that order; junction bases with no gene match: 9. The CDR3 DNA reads TGTGCCAGCAGTCTCCGACTAGCGGGGGTTTTGGATACGCAGTATTTT. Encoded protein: CASSLRLAGVLDTQYF.

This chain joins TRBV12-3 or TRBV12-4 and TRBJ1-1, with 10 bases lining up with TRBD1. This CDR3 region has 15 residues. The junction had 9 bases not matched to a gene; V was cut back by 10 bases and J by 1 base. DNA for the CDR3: TGTGCCATCCGATGGGGGGACAGGGGGAACACTGAAGCTTTCTTT. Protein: CAIRWGDRGNTEAFF.

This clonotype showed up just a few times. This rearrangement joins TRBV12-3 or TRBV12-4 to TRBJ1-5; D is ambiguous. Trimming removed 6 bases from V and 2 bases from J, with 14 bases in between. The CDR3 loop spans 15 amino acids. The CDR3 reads CASSSNPGGNQPQHF. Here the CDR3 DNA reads TGTGCCAGCAGCTCTAACCCCGGGGGCAATCAGCCCCAGCATTTT.

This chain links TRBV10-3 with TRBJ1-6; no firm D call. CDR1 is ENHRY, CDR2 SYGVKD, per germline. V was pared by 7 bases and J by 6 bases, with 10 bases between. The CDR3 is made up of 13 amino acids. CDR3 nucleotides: TGTGCCATCACCCCGGGCTCTAATTCACCCCTCCACTTT. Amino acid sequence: CAITPGSNSPLHF.

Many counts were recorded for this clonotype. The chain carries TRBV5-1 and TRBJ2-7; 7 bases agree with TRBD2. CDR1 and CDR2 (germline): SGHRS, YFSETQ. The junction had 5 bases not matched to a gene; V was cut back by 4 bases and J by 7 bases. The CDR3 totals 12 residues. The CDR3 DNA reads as TGCGCCAGCAGCCGCCTCGGGGGGGAGCAGTACTTC. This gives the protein CASSRLGGEQYF.

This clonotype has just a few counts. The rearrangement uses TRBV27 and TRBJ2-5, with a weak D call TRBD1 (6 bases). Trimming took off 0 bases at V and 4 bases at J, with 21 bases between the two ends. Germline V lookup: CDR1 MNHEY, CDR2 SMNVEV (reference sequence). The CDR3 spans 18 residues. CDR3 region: CASSLSELGQGFPETQYF. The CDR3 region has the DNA TGTGCCAGCAGTTTATCGGAATTGGGGCAGGGGTTTCCAGAGACCCAGTACTTC.

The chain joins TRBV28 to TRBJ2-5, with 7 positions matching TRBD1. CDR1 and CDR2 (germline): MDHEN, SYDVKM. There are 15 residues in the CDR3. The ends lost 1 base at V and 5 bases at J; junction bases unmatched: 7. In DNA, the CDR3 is TGTGCCAGCAGTTTATCCCGACAGGGAAGGGAGACCCAGTACTTC. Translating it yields CASSLSRQGRETQYF. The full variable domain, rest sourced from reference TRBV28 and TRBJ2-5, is DVKVTQSSRYLVKRTGEKVFLECVQDMDHENMFWYRQDPGLGLRLIYFSYDVKMKEKGDIPEGYSVSREKKERFSLILESASTNQTSMYLCASSLSRQGRETQYFGPGTRLLVL.

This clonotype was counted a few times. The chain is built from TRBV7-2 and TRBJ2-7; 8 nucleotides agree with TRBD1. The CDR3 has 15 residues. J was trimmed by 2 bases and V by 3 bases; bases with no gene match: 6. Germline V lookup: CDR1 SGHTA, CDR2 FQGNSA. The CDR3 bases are TGTGCCAGCAGCTTGTCAGGGGGCCTTGCCTACGAGCAGTACTTC. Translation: CASSLSGGLAYEQYF.

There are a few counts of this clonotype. CDR3 in amino acids: CASSLEAAGAFF. The CDR3 DNA follows: TGTGCCAGCAGCTTGGAGGCAGCTGGGGCTTTCTTT. The chain links TRBV5-6 to TRBJ1-1, with D unclear. This CDR3 has 12 amino acids. V lost 0 bases, J lost 11 bases, and 11 bases lay in between. Germline V gene lookup returns CDR1 SGHDT and CDR2 YYEEEE.

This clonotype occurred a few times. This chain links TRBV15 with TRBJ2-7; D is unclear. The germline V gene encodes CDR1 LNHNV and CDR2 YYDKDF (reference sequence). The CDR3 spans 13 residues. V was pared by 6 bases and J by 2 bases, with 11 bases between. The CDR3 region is CATSRPPTYEQYF. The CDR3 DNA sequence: TGTGCCACCAGTAGACCCCCAACCTACGAGCAGTACTTC.

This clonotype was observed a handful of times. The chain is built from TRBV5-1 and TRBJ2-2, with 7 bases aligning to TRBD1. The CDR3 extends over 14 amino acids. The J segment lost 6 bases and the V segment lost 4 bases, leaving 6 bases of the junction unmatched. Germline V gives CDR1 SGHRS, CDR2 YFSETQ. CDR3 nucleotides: TGCGCCAGCAGCAAACCGACAGGGCCCGGGGAGCTGTTTTTT. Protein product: CASSKPTGPGELFF.

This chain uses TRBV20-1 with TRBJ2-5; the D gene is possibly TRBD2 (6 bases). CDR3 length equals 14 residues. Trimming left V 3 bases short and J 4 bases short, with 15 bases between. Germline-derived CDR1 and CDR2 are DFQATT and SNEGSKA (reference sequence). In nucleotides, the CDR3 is TGCAGTGCTAGGGCGACGGGACTCCCAGAGACCCAGTACTTC. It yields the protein CSARATGLPETQYF.

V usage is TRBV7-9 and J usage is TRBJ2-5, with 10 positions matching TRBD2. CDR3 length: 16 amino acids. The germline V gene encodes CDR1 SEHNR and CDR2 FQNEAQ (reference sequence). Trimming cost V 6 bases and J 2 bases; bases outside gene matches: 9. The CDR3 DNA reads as TGTGCCAGCAGTTTCATTCAACTAGCGGGACAAGAGACCCAGTACTTC. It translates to CASSFIQLAGQETQYF.

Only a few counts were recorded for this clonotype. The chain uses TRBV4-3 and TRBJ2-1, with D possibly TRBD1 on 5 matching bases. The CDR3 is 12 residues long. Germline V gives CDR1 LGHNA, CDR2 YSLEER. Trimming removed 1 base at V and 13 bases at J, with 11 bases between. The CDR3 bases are TGCGCCAGCAGCCAAGGCAGGGAAGGACAGTTCTTC. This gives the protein CASSQGREGQFF.

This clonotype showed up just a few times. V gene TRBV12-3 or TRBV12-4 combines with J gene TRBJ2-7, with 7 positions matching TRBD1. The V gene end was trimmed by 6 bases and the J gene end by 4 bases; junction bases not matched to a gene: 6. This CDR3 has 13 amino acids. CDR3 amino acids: CASRPGRGYEQYF. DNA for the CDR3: TGTGCCAGCAGGCCGGGCAGGGGGTACGAGCAGTACTTC.

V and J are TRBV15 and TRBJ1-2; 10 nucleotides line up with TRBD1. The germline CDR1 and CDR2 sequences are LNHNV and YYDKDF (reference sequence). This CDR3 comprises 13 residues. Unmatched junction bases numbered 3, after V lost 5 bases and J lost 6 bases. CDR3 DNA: TGTGCCACCAGCGCGGACAGGGGGAATGGCTACACCTTC. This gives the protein CATSADRGNGYTF.

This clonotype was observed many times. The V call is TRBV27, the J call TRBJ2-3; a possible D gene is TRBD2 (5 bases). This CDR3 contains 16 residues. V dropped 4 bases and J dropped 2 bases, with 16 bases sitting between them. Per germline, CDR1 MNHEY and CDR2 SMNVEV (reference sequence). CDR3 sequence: CASSYGQLGVTDTQYF. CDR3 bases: TGTGCCAGCAGTTACGGGCAGTTGGGAGTCACAGATACGCAGTATTTT.

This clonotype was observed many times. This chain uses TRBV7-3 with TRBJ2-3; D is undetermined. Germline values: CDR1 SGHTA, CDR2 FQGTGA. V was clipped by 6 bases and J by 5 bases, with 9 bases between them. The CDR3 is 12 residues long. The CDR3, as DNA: TGTGCCAGCAGTTTGATAGGAGATACGCAGTATTTT. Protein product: CASSLIGDTQYF.